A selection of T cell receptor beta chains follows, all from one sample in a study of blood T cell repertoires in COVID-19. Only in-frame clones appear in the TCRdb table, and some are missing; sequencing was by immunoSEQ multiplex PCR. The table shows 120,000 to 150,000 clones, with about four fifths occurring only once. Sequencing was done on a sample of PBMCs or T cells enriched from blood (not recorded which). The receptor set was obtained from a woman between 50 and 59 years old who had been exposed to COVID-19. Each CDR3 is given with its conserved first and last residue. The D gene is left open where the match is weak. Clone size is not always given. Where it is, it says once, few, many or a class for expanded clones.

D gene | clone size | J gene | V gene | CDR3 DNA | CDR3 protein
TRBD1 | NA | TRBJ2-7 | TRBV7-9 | TGTGCCAGCAGCGCCTCGTGGACAGGGATTTACGAGCAGTACTTC | CASSASWTGIYEQYF
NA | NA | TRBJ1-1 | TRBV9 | TGTGCCAGCACCCCGGGGGGACGGGGCGGGAGGAACACTGAAGCTTTCTTT | CASTPGGRGGRNTEAFF
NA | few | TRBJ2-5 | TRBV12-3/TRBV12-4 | TGTGCCAGCCAACGGACAACCCAAGAGACCCAGTACTTC | CASQRTTQETQYF
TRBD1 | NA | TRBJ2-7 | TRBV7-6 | TGTGCCAGCAGTTCCGGGACAGGGGCCTACGAGCAGTACTTC | CASSSGTGAYEQYF
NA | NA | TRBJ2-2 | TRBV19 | TGTGCCAGTAGTGTCCTAGCTTCCCAGAACACCGGGGAGCTGTTTTTT | CASSVLASQNTGELFF
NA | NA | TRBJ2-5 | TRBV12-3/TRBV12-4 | TGTGCCAGCAGTTATCTAGAGACCCAGTACTTC | CASSYLETQYF
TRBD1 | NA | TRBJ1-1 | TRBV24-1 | TGTGCCACCAGTGATTACAGGGGAGAGGCTTTCTTT | CATSDYRGEAFF
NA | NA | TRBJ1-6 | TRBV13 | TGTGCCAGCAGCTTGGACCCTTCAGGGAATTCACCCCTCCACTTT | CASSLDPSGNSPLHF
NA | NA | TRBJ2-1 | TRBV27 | TGTGCCAGCCACACCCCCCTTGGGGGGGCGAATGAGCAGTTCTTC | CASHTPLGGANEQFF
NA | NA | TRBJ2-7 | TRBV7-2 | TGTGCCAGCACCCCTTTAGACGAGCAGTACTTC | CASTPLDEQYF